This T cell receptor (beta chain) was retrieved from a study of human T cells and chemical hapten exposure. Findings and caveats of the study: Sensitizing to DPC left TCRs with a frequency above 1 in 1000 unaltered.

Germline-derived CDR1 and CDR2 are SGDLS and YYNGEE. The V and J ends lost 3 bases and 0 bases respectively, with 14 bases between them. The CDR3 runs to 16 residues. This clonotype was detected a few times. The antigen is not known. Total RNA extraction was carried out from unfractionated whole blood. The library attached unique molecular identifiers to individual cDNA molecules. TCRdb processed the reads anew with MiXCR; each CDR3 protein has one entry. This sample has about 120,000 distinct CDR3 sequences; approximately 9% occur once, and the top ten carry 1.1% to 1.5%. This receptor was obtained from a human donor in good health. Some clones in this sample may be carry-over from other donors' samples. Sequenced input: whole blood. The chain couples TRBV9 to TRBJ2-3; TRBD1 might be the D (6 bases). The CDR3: CASSAGTTYSTDTQYF. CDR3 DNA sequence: TGTGCCAGCAGCGCAGGGACAACCTACAGCACAGATACGCAGTATTTT.